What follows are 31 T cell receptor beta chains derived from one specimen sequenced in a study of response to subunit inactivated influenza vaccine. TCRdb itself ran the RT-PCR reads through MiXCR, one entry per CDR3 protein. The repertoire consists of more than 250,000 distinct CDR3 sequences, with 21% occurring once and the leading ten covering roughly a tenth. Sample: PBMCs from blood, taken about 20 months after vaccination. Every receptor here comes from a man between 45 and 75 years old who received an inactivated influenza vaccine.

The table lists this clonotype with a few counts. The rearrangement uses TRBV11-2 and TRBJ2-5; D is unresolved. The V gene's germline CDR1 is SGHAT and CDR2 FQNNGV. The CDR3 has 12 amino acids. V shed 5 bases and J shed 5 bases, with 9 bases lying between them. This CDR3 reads CASSLPGETQYF. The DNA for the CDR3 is TGTGCCAGCAGCCTACCTGGGGAGACCCAGTACTTC.

CDR3 in amino acids: CASSSLGQDLYGYTF. The CDR3 DNA is TGTGCCAGCAGCTCCCTAGGACAGGACCTCTATGGCTACACCTTC. The gene calls are TRBV7-9 and TRBJ1-2; the match to TRBD1 covers 7 bases. V was clipped by 4 bases and J by 4 bases; unmatched bases: 9. The CDR3 has 15 residues. Germline CDR1 is SEHNR and CDR2 is FQNEAQ (reference sequence).

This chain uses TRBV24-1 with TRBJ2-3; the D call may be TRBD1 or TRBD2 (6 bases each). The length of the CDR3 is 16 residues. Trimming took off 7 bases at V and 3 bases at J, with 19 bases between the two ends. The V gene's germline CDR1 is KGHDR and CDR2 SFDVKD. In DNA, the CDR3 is TGTGCCACCAGGGCCCCGGGGGCGCTGGGAACAGATACGCAGTATTTT. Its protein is CATRAPGALGTDTQYF.

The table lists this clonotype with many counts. This chain's CDR3 is CAISEGGESSTDTQYF. In nucleotides, the CDR3 is TGTGCCATCAGTGAGGGGGGAGAGAGTAGCACAGATACGCAGTATTTT. The chain employs TRBV10-3 and TRBJ2-3; the D call may be TRBD1 or TRBD2 (5 bases each). Trimming left V 2 bases short and J 0 bases short, with 12 bases between. This CDR3 comprises 16 residues. Germline V gene data show CDR1 as ENHRY and CDR2 as SYGVKD.

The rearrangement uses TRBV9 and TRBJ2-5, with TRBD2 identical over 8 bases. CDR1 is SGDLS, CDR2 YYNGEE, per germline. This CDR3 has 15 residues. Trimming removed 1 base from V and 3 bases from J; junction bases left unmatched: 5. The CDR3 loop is CASSVMAGGKETQYF. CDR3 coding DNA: TGTGCCAGCAGCGTAATGGCGGGGGGAAAAGAGACCCAGTACTTC.

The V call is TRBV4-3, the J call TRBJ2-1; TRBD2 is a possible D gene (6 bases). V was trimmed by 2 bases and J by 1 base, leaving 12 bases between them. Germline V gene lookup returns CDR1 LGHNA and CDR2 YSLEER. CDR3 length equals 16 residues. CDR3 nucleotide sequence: TGCGCCAGCAGCCAACGTCTAGCGCTATCCTACAATGAGCAGTTCTTC. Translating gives CASSQRLALSYNEQFF.

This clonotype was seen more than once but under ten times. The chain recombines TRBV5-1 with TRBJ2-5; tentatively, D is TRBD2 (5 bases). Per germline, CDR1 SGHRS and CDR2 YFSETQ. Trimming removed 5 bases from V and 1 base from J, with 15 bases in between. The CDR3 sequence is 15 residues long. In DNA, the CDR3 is TGCGCCAGCAGGGACTCAACTATCGGCCAAGAGACCCAGTACTTC. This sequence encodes CASRDSTIGQETQYF.

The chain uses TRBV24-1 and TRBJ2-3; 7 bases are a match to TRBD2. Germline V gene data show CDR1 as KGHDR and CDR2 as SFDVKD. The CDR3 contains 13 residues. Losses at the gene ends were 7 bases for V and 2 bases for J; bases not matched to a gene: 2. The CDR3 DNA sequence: TGTGCCACCAGCAGCGGGGTCACAGATACGCAGTATTTT. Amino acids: CATSSGVTDTQYF.

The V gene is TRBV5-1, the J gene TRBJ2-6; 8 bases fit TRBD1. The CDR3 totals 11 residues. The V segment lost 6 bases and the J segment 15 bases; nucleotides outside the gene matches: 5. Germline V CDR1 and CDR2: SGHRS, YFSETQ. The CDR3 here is CASKDREALTF. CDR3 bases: TGCGCCAGCAAGGACAGGGAGGCCCTGACTTTC.

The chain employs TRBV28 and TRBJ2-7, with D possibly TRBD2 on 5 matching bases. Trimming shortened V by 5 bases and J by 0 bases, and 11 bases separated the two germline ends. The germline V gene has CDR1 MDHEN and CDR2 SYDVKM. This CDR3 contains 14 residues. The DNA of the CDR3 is TGTGCCAGCAGTCCCGAGGGAAGCTCCTACGAGCAGTACTTC. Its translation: CASSPEGSSYEQYF.

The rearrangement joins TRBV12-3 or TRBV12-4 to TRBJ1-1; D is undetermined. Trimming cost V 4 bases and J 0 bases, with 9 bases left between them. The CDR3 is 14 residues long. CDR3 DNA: TGTGCCAGCAGTTCAAAGGAGATGAACACTGAAGCTTTCTTT. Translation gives CASSSKEMNTEAFF.

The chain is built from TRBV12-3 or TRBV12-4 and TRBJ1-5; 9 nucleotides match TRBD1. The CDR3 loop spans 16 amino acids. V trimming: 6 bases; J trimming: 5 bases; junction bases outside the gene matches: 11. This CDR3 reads CASSPGQGIGDQPQHF. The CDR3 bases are TGTGCCAGCAGCCCAGGACAGGGGATAGGGGATCAGCCCCAGCATTTT.

In DNA form, the CDR3 reads TGTGCCAGCACCCCAAACCTCGGGACAGGGTATGGCTACACCTTC. Translated: CASTPNLGTGYGYTF. The V call is TRBV6-2 or TRBV6-3, the J call TRBJ1-2, with TRBD1 matching over 9 bases. Germline V CDR1 and CDR2: MNHEY, SVGEGT. The length of the CDR3 is 15 residues. V gave up 7 bases and J gave up 5 bases; unmatched junction bases: 11.

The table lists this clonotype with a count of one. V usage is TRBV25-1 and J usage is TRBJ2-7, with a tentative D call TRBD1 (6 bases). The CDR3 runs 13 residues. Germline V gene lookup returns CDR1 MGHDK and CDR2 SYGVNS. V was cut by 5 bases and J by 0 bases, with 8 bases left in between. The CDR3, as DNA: TGTGCCAGCAGTCGCAGGGGCTCCTACGAGCAGTACTTC. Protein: CASSRRGSYEQYF.

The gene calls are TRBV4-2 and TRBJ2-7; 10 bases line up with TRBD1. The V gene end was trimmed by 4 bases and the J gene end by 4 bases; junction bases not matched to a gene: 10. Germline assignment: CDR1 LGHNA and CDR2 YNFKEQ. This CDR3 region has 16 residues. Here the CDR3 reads CASSPGPGQGSYEQYF. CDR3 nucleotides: TGTGCCAGCAGCCCAGGGCCGGGACAGGGGTCGTACGAGCAGTACTTC.

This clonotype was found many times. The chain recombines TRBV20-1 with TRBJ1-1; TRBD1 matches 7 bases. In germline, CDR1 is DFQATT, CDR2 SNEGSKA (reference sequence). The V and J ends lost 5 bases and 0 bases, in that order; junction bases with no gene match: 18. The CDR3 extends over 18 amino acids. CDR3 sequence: CSAPRDSPSGGLNTEAFF. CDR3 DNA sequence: TGCAGTGCTCCAAGAGACAGTCCCTCAGGGGGTCTGAACACTGAAGCTTTCTTT.

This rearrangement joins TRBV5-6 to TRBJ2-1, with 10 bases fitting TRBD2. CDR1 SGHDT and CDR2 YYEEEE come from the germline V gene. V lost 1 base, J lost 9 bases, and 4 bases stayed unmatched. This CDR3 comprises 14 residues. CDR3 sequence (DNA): TGTGCCAGCAGCTTGCTAGCGGGGGAGGTTGAGCAGTTCTTC. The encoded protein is CASSLLAGEVEQFF. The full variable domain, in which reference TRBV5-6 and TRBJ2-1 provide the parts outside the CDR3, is DAGVTQSPTHLIKTRGQQVTLRCSPKSGHDTVSWYQQALGQGPQFIFQYYEEEERQRGNFPDRFSGHQFPNYSSELNVNALLLGDSALYLCASSLLAGEVEQFFGPGTRLTVL.

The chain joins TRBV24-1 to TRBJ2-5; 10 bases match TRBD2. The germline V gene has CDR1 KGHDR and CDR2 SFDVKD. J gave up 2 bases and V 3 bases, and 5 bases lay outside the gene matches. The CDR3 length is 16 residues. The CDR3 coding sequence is TGTGCCACCAGTGATACCACTAGCGGGGTTCAAGAGACCCAGTACTTC. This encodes CATSDTTSGVQETQYF.

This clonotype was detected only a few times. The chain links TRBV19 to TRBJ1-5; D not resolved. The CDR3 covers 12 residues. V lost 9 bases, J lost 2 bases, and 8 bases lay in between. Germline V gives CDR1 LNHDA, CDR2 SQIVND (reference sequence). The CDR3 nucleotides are TGTGCCAGCCACCGGGGCAATCAGCCCCAGCATTTT. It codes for CASHRGNQPQHF.

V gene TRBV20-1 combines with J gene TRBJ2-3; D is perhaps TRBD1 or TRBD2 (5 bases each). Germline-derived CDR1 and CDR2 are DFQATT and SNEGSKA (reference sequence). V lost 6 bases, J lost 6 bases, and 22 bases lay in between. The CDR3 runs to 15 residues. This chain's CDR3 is CSAELVGTYSDTQYF. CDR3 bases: TGCAGTGCCGAGTTAGTCGGGACCTATTCCGATACGCAGTATTTT.

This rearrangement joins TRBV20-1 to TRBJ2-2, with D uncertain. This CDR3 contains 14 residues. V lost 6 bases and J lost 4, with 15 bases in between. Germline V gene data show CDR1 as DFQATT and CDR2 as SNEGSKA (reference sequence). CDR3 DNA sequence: TGCAGTGCCCCCGGCGATCTGCCCACCGGGGAGCTGTTTTTT. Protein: CSAPGDLPTGELFF.

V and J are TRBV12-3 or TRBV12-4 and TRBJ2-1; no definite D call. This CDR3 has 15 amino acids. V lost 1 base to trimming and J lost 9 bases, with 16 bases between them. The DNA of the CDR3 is TGTGCCAGCAGTTTAGATGGGATCTCCATGGGTGAGCAGTTCTTC. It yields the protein CASSLDGISMGEQFF.

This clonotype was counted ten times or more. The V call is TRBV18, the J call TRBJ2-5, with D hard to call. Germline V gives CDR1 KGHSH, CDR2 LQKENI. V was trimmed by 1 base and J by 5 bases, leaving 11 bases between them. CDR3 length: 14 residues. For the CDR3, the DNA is TGTGCCAGCTCACCACTGCGGTCTGACGAGACCCAGTACTTC. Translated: CASSPLRSDETQYF. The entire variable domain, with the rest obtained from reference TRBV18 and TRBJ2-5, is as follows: NAGVMQNPRHLVRRRGQEARLRCSPMKGHSHVYWYRQLPEEGLKFMVYLQKENIIDESGMPKERFSAEFPKEGPSILRIQQVVRGDSAAYFCASSPLRSDETQYFGPGTRLLVL.

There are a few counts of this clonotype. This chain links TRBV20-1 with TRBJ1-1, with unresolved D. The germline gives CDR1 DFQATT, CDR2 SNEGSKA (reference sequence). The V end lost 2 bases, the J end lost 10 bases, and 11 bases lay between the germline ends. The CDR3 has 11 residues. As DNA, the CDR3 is TGCAGTGCTAGACCACCCTTTGGAGCTTTCTTT. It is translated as CSARPPFGAFF.

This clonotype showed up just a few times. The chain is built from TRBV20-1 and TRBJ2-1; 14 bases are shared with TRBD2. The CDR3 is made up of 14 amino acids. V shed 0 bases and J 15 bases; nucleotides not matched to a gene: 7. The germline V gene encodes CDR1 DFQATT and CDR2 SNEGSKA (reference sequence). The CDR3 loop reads CSARDRGLAGEPFF. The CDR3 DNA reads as TGCAGTGCTAGAGATCGGGGACTAGCGGGGGAACCGTTCTTC.

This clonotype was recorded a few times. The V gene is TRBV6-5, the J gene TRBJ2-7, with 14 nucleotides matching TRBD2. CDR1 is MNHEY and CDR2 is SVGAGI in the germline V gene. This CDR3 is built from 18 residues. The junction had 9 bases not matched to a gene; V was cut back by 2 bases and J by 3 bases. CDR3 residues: CASSYRGTSGGTFYEQYF. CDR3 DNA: TGTGCCAGCAGTTACCGTGGGACTAGCGGGGGCACTTTCTACGAGCAGTACTTC.

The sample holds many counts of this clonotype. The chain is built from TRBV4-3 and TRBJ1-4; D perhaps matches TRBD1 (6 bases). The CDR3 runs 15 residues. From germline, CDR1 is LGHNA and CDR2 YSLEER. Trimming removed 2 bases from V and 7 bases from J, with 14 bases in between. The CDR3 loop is CASSQYRVGSEKLFF. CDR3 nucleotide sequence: TGCGCCAGCAGCCAATACAGGGTTGGGAGTGAAAAACTGTTTTTT.

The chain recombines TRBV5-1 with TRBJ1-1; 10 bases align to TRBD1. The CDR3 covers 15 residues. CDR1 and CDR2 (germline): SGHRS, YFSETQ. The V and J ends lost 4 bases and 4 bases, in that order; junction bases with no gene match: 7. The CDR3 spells CASSPTGGQGTEAFF. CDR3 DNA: TGCGCCAGCAGCCCGACAGGGGGCCAGGGCACTGAAGCTTTCTTT.

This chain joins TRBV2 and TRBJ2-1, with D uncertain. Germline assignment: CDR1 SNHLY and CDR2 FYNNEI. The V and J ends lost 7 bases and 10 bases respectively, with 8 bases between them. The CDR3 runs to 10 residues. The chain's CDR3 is CASKPQEQFF. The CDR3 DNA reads TGTGCCAGCAAACCCCAGGAGCAGTTCTTC.

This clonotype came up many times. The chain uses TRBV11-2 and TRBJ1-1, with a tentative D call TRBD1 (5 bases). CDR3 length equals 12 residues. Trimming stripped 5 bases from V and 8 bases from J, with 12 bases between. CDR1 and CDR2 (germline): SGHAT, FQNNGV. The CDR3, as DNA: TGTGCCAGCAGCCGTCCGGGACTCGAAGCTTTCTTT. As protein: CASSRPGLEAFF.

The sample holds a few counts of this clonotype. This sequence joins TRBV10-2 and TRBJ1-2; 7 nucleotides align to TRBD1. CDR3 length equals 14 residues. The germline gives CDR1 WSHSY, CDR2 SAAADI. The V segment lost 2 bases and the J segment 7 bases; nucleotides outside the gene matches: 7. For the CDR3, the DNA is TGCGCCAGCAGTGAGACCCTTTGGACAGGTGGCTACACCTTC. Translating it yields CASSETLWTGGYTF.